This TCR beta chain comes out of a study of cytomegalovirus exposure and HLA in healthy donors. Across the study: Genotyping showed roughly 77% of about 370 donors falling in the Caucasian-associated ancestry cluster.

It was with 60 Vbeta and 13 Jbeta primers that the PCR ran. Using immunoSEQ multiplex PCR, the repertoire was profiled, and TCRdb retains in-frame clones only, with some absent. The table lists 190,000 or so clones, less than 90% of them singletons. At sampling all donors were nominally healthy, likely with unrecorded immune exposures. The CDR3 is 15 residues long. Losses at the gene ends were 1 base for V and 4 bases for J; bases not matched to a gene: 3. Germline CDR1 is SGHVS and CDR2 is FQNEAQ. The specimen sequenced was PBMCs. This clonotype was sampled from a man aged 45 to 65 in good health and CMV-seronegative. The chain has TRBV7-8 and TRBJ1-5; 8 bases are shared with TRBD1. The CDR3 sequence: CASSLVQGGNQPQHF. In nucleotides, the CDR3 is TGTGCCAGCAGCTTAGTACAGGGGGGTAATCAGCCCCAGCATTTT. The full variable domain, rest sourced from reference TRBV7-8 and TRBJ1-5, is GAGVSQSPRYKVAKRGQDVALRCDPISGHVSLFWYQQALGQGPEFLTYFQNEAQLDKSGLPSDRFFAERPEGSVSTLKIQRTQQEDSAVYLCASSLVQGGNQPQHFGDGTRLSIL.